This TCR beta chain was identified during a study of cytomegalovirus exposure and HLA in healthy donors. Broader study findings: Most TCR sequences were seen very rarely across donors, but some public TCRs occurred in many. HLA alleles were associated with some 16,000 TCR beta sequences in a later analysis at 0.05 false discovery rate.

Details on this clone: The target antigen is unknown.

Germline CDR1 is MRHNA and CDR2 is SNTAGT. The V and J ends lost 2 bases and 0 bases, in that order; junction bases with no gene match: 12. This CDR3 comprises 19 residues. When sampled, the donors appeared nominally healthy, though they likely had unrecorded immune exposures. Vbeta (60) and Jbeta (13) primers were used in the PCR. TCRdb keeps only in-frame clones here, not all; method: immunoSEQ multiplex PCR. Of under 250,000 clones in the sample, more than 75% are singletons; the top ten hold around 1.4%. Sequencing input: PBMCs. This sequence joins TRBV6-4 and TRBJ2-5; TRBD2 matches at 10 bases. The clonotype comes from a human donor in good health. This CDR3 is CASSDPTEVAGGYQETQYF. DNA of the CDR3: TGTGCCAGCAGTGACCCCACCGAAGTAGCGGGAGGTTACCAAGAGACCCAGTACTTC.